One sample yielded the 22 T cell receptor beta chains listed below, sequenced in a study of lymphopenia after photon versus proton radiotherapy (dated by TCRdb to between 2019 and 2020). The library was made by the immunoSEQ multiplex PCR assay. TCRdb's version of the immuneACCESS table is confined to in-frame rearrangements and falls short of the full clone set. An unresolved V gene accounts for under half of the shortfall where checked; the remainder is of unknown origin. For this sample the table gives approximately 70,000 clones, of which about nine tenths were detected only once. The ten largest clones take up roughly 13% of the sample. This specimen was peripheral blood, taken from a patient treated with proton-based radiotherapy. Receptor source: a man older than 75 with esophageal cancer.

As concerns this clone: Additional DNA sequences in this sample encode the identical CDR3. The chain uses TRBV18 and TRBJ2-7; D is unresolved. The germline V gene has CDR1 KGHSH and CDR2 LQKENI. V was trimmed by 2 bases and J by 4 bases, leaving 3 bases between them. CDR3 size: 11 residues. CDR3 protein: CASSPDYEQYF. CDR3 DNA sequence: TGTGCCAGCTCACCAGATTACGAGCAGTACTTC.

The chain links TRBV10-3 to TRBJ2-1; TRBD1 agrees at 9 bases. The CDR3 totals 14 residues. Trimming cost V 10 bases and J 4 bases; bases outside gene matches: 8. Germline V gene lookup returns CDR1 ENHRY and CDR2 SYGVKD. CDR3 sequence (DNA): TGTGCCACCCTAGGGGGGACAGGGTACAATGAGCAGTTCTTC. Translated, it gives CATLGGTGYNEQFF.

The chain couples TRBV18 to TRBJ2-3; a weak D match, TRBD2 (6 bases). The germline V gene encodes CDR1 KGHSH and CDR2 LQKENI. CDR3 length: 14 residues. V lost 6 bases and J lost 10, with 20 bases in between. The CDR3 here is CASSSSGEASAQYF. DNA of the CDR3: TGTGCCAGCTCCTCATCGGGAGAGGCGAGCGCGCAGTATTTT.

This rearrangement joins TRBV7-9 to TRBJ2-3, with unresolved D. CDR3 length: 15 amino acids. Trimming shortened V by 4 bases and J by 0 bases, and 11 bases separated the two germline ends. From germline, CDR1 is SEHNR and CDR2 FQNEAQ (reference sequence). The CDR3 protein is CASSSRGISTDTQYF. CDR3 sequence (DNA): TGTGCCAGCAGCTCCCGAGGCATTAGCACAGATACGCAGTATTTT.

J is TRBJ2-1 and V is TRBV7-8; 7 bases are a match to TRBD2. With V trimmed by 5 bases and J by 4 bases, 11 bases remained unmatched. The CDR3 is made up of 16 amino acids. Per germline, CDR1 SGHVS and CDR2 FQNEAQ. The DNA of the CDR3 is TGTGCCAGCAGCCCAAGGCTAGCGGAGCGGTACAATGAGCAGTTCTTC. Its protein product is CASSPRLAERYNEQFF.

The chain combines TRBV10-3 with TRBJ1-4; D gene uncertain. Looked up from germline, CDR1 is ENHRY and CDR2 is SYGVKD. Trimming took off 6 bases at V and 7 bases at J, with 18 bases between the two ends. The length of the CDR3 is 15 residues. CDR3 amino acids: CAIREALGGSEKLFF. As DNA, the CDR3 is TGTGCCATCAGGGAGGCGTTGGGCGGGAGTGAAAAACTGTTTTTT.

CDR3 in amino acids: CASGLRKSGANVLTF. DNA of the CDR3: TGTGCTAGTGGTTTGAGGAAATCTGGGGCCAACGTCCTGACTTTC. The J gene is TRBJ2-6, the V gene TRBV12-5, with no clear D. Germline V gene sequence: CDR1 LGHNT, CDR2 FRNRAP. V was cut by 2 bases and J by 1 base, with 6 bases left in between. The CDR3 is 15 amino acids.

The chain couples TRBV5-8 to TRBJ2-7; 12 bases fit TRBD2. CDR3 size: 17 residues. The V gene end was trimmed by 4 bases and the J gene end by 6 bases; junction bases not matched to a gene: 14. Germline V gene lookup returns CDR1 SGHTS and CDR2 YDEGEE. The CDR3 nucleotides read TGTGCCAGCAGCCATAAACATCGGACTAGCGGGAAGCTCGAGCAGTACTTC. Protein: CASSHKHRTSGKLEQYF.

This sequence joins TRBV5-1 and TRBJ2-1; D unresolved. CDR1 SGHRS and CDR2 YFSETQ come from the germline V gene. Trimming took off 1 base at V and 4 bases at J, with 6 bases between the two ends. The CDR3 totals 13 residues. Written as DNA, the CDR3 is TGCGCCAGCAGCTTGCGGCCATACAATGAGCAGTTCTTC. It codes for CASSLRPYNEQFF.

The J gene is TRBJ2-4, the V gene TRBV7-2; unclear D gene. The CDR3 length is 14 residues. Germline-derived CDR1 and CDR2 are SGHTA and FQGNSA. V dropped 6 bases and J dropped 0 bases, with 9 bases sitting between them. The CDR3 sequence: CASRNELAKNIQYF. The CDR3 DNA follows: TGTGCCAGCAGGAACGAATTAGCCAAAAACATTCAGTACTTC.

The chain couples TRBV5-1 to TRBJ1-1, with D possibly being TRBD1 (5 bases). The CDR3 contains 13 residues. V was shortened by 0 bases and J by 6 bases, with 9 bases between the two germline ends. The V gene's germline CDR1 is SGHRS and CDR2 YFSETQ. The CDR3 protein is CASSLAGSAEAFF. The DNA for the CDR3 is TGCGCCAGCAGCTTGGCAGGGTCCGCTGAAGCTTTCTTT.

Only a few counts were recorded for this clone. The V call is TRBV11-2, the J call TRBJ1-2; no reliable D call. V was trimmed by 0 bases and J by 10 bases, leaving 9 bases between them. The germline V gene has CDR1 SGHAT and CDR2 FQNNGV. The CDR3 runs to 12 residues. The CDR3 sequence is CASSLDGSHYTF. The CDR3 region has the DNA TGTGCCAGCAGCTTAGATGGCAGCCACTACACCTTC.

The V gene is TRBV2, the J gene TRBJ2-3; 7 bases are a match to TRBD1. J was trimmed by 0 bases and V by 6 bases; bases with no gene match: 3. The CDR3 extends over 14 amino acids. Germline values: CDR1 SNHLY, CDR2 FYNNEI. The CDR3 loop reads CASRVTGSTDTQYF. CDR3 in DNA: TGTGCCAGCAGGGTGACAGGGAGCACAGATACGCAGTATTTT.

J is TRBJ2-7 and V is TRBV5-4, with D perhaps TRBD2 (6 bases). V lost 5 bases and J lost 1, with 16 bases in between. Germline assignment: CDR1 SGHNT and CDR2 YYREEE (reference sequence). This CDR3 has 15 amino acids. The CDR3 region is CASRREGGVSYEQYF. The CDR3 DNA reads as TGTGCCAGCAGGCGAGAGGGCGGGGTTTCCTACGAGCAGTACTTC.

The chain joins TRBV6-5 to TRBJ2-1, with D unresolved. The CDR3 runs 13 residues. Germline CDR1 and CDR2: MNHEY and SVGAGI. V was clipped by 0 bases and J by 16 bases, with 16 bases between them. DNA for the CDR3: TGTGCCAGCAGTTACTCTCCCGGTTTTGGGTCCTTCTTC. Its translation: CASSYSPGFGSFF.

The V call is TRBV6-6, the J call TRBJ2-5, with D hard to call. This CDR3 contains 14 residues. V lost 2 bases, J lost 2 bases, and 9 bases lay in between. CDR1 is MNHNY and CDR2 is SVGAGI in the germline V gene (reference sequence). The CDR3 coding sequence is TGTGCCAGCAGTTACGGCCAACTACAAGAGACCCAGTACTTC. This gives the protein CASSYGQLQETQYF.

The chain carries TRBV25-1 and TRBJ2-4; D is possibly TRBD1 (5 bases). Between the trimmed V and J ends, which lost 2 bases and 5 bases, there was a span of 7 bases. In germline, CDR1 is MGHDK, CDR2 SYGVNS. CDR3 length: 13 residues. CDR3 loop: CASSERGQNIQYF. The DNA for the CDR3 is TGTGCCAGCAGTGAAAGGGGCCAAAACATTCAGTACTTC.

The rearrangement joins TRBV6-1 to TRBJ2-4; 7 positions agree with TRBD1. The CDR3 extends over 17 amino acids. Per germline, CDR1 MNHNS and CDR2 SASEGT. Trimming removed 4 bases from V and 1 base from J; junction bases left unmatched: 10. CDR3 loop: CASSGQGVQLAKNIQYF. CDR3 nucleotides: TGTGCCAGCAGTGGGCAGGGGGTGCAGCTGGCCAAAAACATTCAGTACTTC.

J is TRBJ2-7 and V is TRBV25-1; 8 bases match TRBD2. Unmatched junction bases numbered 5, after V lost 5 bases and J lost 2 bases. CDR1 and CDR2 (germline): MGHDK, SYGVNS. This CDR3 is 14 amino acids long. The CDR3 loop is CASSPLADAYEQYF. The CDR3 DNA sequence: TGTGCCAGCAGTCCACTAGCGGACGCCTACGAGCAGTACTTC.

This chain joins TRBV7-2 and TRBJ2-5; D not resolved. Germline assignment: CDR1 SGHTA and CDR2 FQGNSA. The CDR3 loop spans 12 amino acids. Trimming took 0 bases from V and 2 from J, leaving 1 base between them. The CDR3 DNA reads as TGTGCCAGCAGCTTAGCGCAAGAGACCCAGTACTTC. Its translation is CASSLAQETQYF.

This chain uses TRBV6-1 with TRBJ2-7; D may be TRBD1 (6 bases). This CDR3 spans 17 amino acids. Germline-derived CDR1 and CDR2 are MNHNS and SASEGT. The V end was cut by 2 bases, the J end by 2 bases, with 19 bases between. CDR3 region: CASSERRQGPLTYEQYF. CDR3 nucleotides: TGTGCCAGCAGTGAAAGGAGGCAGGGGCCGCTCACCTACGAGCAGTACTTC.

V is TRBV6-1 and J is TRBJ1-3, with unresolved D. This CDR3 is 14 amino acids long. V gave up 3 bases and J gave up 7 bases, with 13 bases separating them. Germline lookup yields CDR1 MNHNS and CDR2 SASEGT. The CDR3 nucleotides are TGTGCCAGCAGTGACATGCCCCTGAGGAACACCATATATTTT. Translated: CASSDMPLRNTIYF.